This T cell receptor beta chain originates from a study of blood T cell repertoires in COVID-19 (dated by TCRdb to the early 2020s). Regarding the research as a whole: Samples from collaborators originated in the United States, Italy and Spain and spanned both the acute and convalescent phases of COVID-19. The material from the prospective study consisted of cDNA or gDNA derived from T cells, B-cell-depleted T cells, or PBMCs. Subjects who had been exposed to COVID-19, were actively infected with it, or had recovered from it provided the deeply sampled blood TCRbeta repertoires that made up the dataset. The repertoires were released in a freely available public database intended as a resource for research on the immune response to SARS-CoV-2. Samples came from the ongoing ImmuneRACE study (first 160 participants) plus 1,254 subjects from 6 global collaborators. The sample metadata nearly always contained a de-identified subject ID, COVID-19 status, age in years and sex. Where available, HLA class I and class II types were obtained from metadata supplied by the sample provider rather than from assay-based typing.

With regard to this clone: Its binding antigen is unknown. It has no much larger one-base neighbor in the sample; base qualities were not kept.

Whole blood was collected in K2EDTA tubes by collaborating institutions according to the institutions' own protocols. For TCRbeta analysis, collaborators shipped samples in one of three forms: frozen whole blood, isolated PBMCs, or DNA extracted from either of those sample types. The immunoSEQ Assay, a bias-controlled multiplex PCR, was used to amplify TCRbeta CDR3 regions from genomic DNA. The original pipeline was this. Within the assay, amplification of reference gene primers was used to estimate how many nucleated cells each sample contained. To quantify the absolute abundance of each unique TCRbeta CDR3 rearrangement, sequence reads were collapsed and filtered. For each sample, productive Simpson clonality was calculated as the square root of Simpson's diversity index across productive rearrangements. TCRdb holds this immuneACCESS table with in-frame rearrangements only. Some clones are missing; in checked studies, unresolved V genes explain under half, and the rest has no known cause. Clonal size and the V and J genes are those of that table, whereas D and trimming came from the DNA. This sample is represented by 130,000 or so clones; about nine tenths of them were singletons. The ten largest make up over 2% of the sample.

Broader findings and caveats from the paper: The amount of clinical and demographic metadata varied by source and participant and was provided uncurated.

The CDR1 and CDR2 encoded by the germline V gene are SNHLY and FYNNEI. The V and J ends are trimmed by 4 bases and 3 bases, leaving 19 bases between them. Measured from the cysteine to the phenylalanine, the CDR3 is 16 residues long. Only the CDR3 region is kept as DNA, spanning 48 bases read in frame from base 1. This clonotype was obtained from a man aged 50-60 years with active COVID-19. The sample was peripheral blood. The chain is made from TRBV2 and TRBJ2-7; TRBD2 is possibly the D segment (5 matching bases). CDR3 reads: CASSVLGLEDGYEQYF. Read as DNA, the sequence is TGTGCCAGCAGTGTACTCGGGTTGGAGGATGGCTACGAGCAGTACTTC.